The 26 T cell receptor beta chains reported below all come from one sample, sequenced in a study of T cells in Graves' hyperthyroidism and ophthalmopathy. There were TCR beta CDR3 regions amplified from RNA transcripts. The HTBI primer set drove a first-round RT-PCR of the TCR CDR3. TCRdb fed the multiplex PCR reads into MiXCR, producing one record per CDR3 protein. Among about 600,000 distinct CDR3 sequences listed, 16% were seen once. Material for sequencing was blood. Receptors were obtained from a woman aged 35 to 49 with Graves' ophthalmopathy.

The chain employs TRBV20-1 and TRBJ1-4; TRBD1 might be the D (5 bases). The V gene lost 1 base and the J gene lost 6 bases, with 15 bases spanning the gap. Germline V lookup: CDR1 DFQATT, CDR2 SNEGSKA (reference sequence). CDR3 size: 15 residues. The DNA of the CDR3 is TGCAGTGCTAGAGTTACGGGAGGGGAATATGAAAAACTGTTTTTT. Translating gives CSARVTGGEYEKLFF.

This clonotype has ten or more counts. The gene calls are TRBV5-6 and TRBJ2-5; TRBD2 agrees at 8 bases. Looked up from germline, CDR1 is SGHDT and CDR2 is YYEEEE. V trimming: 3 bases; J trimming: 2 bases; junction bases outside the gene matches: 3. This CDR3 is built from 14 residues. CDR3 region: CASSSGLAQETQYF. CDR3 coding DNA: TGTGCCAGCAGCTCCGGACTAGCTCAAGAGACCCAGTACTTC.

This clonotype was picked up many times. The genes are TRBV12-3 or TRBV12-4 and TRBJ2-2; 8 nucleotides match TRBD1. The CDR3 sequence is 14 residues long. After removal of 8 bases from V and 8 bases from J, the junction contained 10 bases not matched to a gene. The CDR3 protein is CASQMTGAGGELFF. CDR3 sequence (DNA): TGTGCCAGCCAGATGACAGGGGCGGGGGGGGAGCTGTTTTTT.

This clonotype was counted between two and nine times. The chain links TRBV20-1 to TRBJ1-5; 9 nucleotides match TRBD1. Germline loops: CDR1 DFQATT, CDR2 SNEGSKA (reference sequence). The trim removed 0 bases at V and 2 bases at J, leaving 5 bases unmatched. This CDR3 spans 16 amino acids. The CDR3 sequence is CSARDPGQGGNQPQHF. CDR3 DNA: TGCAGTGCTAGAGATCCGGGACAGGGTGGCAATCAGCCCCAGCATTTT.

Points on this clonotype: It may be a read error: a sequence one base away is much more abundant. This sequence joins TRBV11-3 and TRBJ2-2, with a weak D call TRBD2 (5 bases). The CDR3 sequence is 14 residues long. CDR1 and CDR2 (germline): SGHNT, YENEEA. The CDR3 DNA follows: TGTGCCAGCAGCTTAGGACCGTACACCGGGGAGCCGTTTTTT. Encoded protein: CASSLGPYTGEPFF.

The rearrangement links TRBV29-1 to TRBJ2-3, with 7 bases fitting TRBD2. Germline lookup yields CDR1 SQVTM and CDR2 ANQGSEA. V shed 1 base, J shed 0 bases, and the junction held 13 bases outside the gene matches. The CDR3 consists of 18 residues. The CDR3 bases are TGCAGCGTTGAAGGTGCCCCACTAGCGCGGCTAAGCACAGATACGCAGTATTTT. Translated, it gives CSVEGAPLARLSTDTQYF.

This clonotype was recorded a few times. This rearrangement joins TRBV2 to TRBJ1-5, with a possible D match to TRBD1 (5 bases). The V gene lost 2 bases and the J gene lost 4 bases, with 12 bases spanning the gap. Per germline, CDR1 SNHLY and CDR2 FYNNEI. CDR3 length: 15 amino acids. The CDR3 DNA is TGTGCCAGCAGTGAAACGCGCCAGGGTAATCAGCCCCAGCATTTT. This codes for CASSETRQGNQPQHF.

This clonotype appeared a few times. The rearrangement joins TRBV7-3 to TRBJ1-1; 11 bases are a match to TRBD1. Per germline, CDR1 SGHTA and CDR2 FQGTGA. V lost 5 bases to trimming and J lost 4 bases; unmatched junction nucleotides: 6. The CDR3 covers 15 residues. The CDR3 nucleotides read TGTGCCAGCAGCCCGGACAGGGGGCTGGGCACTGAAGCTTTCTTT. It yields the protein CASSPDRGLGTEAFF.

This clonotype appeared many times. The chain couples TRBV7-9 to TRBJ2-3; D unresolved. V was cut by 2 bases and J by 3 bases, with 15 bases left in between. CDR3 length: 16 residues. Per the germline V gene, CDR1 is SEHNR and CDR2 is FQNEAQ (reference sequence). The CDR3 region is CASSLYTARSTDTQYF. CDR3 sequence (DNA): TGTGCCAGCAGCTTATATACGGCCAGATCTACAGATACGCAGTATTTT.

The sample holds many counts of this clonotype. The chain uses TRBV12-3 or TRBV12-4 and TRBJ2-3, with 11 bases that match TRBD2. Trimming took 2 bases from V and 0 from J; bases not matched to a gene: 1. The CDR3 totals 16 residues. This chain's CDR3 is CASSLTSGGSTDTQYF. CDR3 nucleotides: TGTGCCAGCAGTTTAACTAGCGGGGGAAGCACAGATACGCAGTATTTT.

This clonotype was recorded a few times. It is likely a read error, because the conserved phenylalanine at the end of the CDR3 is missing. The CDR3 nucleotides read TGTGCCAGCAAAAGTAACGTGGGCTATGGCTACACCGTC. This gives the protein CASKSNVGYGYTV. The chain employs TRBV2 and TRBJ1-2; D uncertain. In germline, CDR1 is SNHLY, CDR2 FYNNEI. Deletions cut 7 bases from V and 4 bases from J, with 13 bases between. The CDR3 sequence is 13 residues long.

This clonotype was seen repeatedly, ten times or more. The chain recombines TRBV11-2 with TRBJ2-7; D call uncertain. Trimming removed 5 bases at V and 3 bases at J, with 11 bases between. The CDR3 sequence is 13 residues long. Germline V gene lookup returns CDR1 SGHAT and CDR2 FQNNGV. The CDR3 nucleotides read TGTGCCAGCAGCGAACCCACGAGCTACGAGCAGTACTTC. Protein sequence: CASSEPTSYEQYF. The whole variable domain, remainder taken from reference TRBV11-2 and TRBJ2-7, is EAGVAQSPRYKIIEKRQSVAFWCNPISGHATLYWYQQILGQGPKLLIQFQNNGVVDDSQLPKDRFSAERLKGVDSTLKIQPAKLEDSAVYLCASSEPTSYEQYFGPGTRLTVT.

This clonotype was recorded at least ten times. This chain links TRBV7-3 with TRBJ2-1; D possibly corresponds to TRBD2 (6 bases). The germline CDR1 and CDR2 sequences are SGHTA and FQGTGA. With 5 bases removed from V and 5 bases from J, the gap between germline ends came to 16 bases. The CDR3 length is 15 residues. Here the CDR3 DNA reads TGTGCCAGCAGCCCCCTGGGGGGATCGGACAATGAGCAGTTCTTC. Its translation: CASSPLGGSDNEQFF.

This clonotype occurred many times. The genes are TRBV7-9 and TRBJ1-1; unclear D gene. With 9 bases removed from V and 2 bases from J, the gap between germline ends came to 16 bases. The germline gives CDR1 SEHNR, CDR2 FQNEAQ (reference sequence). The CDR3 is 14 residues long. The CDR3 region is CASAALTINTEAFF. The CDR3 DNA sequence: TGTGCCAGTGCGGCCCTGACTATAAACACTGAAGCTTTCTTT.

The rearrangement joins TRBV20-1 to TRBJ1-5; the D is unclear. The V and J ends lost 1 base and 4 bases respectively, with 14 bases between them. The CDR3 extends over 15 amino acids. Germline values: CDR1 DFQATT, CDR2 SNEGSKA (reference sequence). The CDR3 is CSARVGTSGNQPQHF. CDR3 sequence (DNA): TGCAGTGCTAGAGTAGGCACCTCGGGAAATCAGCCCCAGCATTTT.

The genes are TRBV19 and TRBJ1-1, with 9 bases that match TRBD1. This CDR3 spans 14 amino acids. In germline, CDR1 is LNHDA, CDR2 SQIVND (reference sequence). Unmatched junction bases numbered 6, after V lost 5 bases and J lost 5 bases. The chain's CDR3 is CASSRTGGGTEAFF. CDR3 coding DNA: TGTGCCAGTAGTCGAACAGGGGGCGGTACTGAAGCTTTCTTT. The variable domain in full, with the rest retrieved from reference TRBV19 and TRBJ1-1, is DGGITQSPKYLFRKEGQNVTLSCEQNLNHDAMYWYRQDPGQGLRLIYYSQIVNDFQKGDIAEGYSVSREKKESFPLTVTSAQKNPTAFYLCASSRTGGGTEAFFGQGTRLTVV.

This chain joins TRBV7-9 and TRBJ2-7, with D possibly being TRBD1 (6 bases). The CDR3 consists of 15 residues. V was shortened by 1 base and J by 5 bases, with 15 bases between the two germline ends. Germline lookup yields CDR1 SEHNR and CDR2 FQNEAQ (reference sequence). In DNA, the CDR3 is TGTGCCAGCAGCTTAGGGCAAACAGGGAACCACGAGCAGTACTTC. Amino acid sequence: CASSLGQTGNHEQYF. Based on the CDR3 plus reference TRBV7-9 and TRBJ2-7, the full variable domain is DTGVSQNPRHKITKRGQNVTFRCDPISEHNRLYWYRQTLGQGPEFLTYFQNEAQLEKSRLLSDRFSAERPKGSFSTLEIQRTEQGDSAMYLCASSLGQTGNHEQYFGPGTRLTVT.

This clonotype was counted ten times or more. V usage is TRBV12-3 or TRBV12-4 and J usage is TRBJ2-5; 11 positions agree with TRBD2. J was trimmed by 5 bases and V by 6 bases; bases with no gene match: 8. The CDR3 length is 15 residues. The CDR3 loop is CASRKLAGEGETQYF. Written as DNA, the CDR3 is TGTGCCAGCAGGAAACTAGCGGGAGAGGGGGAGACCCAGTACTTC.

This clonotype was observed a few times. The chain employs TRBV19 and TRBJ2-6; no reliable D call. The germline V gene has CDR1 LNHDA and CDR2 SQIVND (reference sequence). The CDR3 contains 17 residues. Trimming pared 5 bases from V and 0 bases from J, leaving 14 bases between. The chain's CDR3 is CASSRSGFGSGANVLTF. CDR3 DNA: TGTGCCAGTAGTCGTTCGGGTTTCGGCTCTGGGGCCAACGTCCTGACTTTC.

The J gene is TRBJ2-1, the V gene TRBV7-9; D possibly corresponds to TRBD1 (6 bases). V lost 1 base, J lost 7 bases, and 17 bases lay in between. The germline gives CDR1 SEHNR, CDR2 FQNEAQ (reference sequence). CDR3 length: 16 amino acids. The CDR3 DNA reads TGTGCCAGCAGCTTAGGAGTGGGGGCCCGCCAAAATGAGCAGTTCTTC. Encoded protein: CASSLGVGARQNEQFF. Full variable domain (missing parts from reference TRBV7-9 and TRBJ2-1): DTGVSQNPRHKITKRGQNVTFRCDPISEHNRLYWYRQTLGQGPEFLTYFQNEAQLEKSRLLSDRFSAERPKGSFSTLEIQRTEQGDSAMYLCASSLGVGARQNEQFFGPGTRLTVL.

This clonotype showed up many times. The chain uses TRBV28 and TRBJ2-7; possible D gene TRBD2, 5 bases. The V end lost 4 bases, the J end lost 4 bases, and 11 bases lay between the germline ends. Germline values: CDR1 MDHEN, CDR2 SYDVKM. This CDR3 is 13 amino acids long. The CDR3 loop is CASSSGLLYEQYF. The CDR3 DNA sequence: TGTGCCAGCAGTTCCGGACTGCTATACGAGCAGTACTTC.

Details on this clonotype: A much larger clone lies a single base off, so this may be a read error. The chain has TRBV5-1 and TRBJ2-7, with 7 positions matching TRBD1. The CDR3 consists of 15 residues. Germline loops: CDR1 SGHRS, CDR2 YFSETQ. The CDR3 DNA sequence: TGCGCCAGCAGCTTGGAAGGGGACAGCTCCTGCGAGCAGTACTTC. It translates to CASSLEGDSSCEQYF.

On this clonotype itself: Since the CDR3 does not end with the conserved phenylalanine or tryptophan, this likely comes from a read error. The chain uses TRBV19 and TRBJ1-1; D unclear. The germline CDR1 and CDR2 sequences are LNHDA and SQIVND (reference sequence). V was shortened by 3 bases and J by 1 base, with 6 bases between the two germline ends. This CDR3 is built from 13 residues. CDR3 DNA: TGTGCCAGTAGTATTCGTAGGAACACTGAAGCTTTCCTT. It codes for CASSIRRNTEAFL.

CDR3 in amino acids: CASSLGRVAQQTQYF. In DNA form, the CDR3 reads TGCGCCAGCAGCTTGGGAAGGGTTGCACAACAGACCCAGTACTTC. This rearrangement joins TRBV5-1 to TRBJ2-5; the D is unclear. Germline CDR1 and CDR2: SGHRS and YFSETQ. Trimming pared 0 bases from V and 6 bases from J, leaving 15 bases between. The CDR3 sequence is 15 residues long. Full variable domain (missing parts from reference TRBV5-1 and TRBJ2-5): KAGVTQTPRYLIKTRGQQVTLSCSPISGHRSVSWYQQTPGQGLQFLFEYFSETQRNKGNFPGRFSGRQFSNSRSEMNVSTLELGDSALYLCASSLGRVAQQTQYFGPGTRLLVL.

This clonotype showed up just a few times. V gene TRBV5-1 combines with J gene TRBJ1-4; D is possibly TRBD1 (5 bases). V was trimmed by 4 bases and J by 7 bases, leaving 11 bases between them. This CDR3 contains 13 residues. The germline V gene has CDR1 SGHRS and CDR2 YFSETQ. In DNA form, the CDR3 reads TGCGCCAGCAGCAAAGGGGAAGGTGAAAAACTGTTTTTT. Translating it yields CASSKGEGEKLFF.

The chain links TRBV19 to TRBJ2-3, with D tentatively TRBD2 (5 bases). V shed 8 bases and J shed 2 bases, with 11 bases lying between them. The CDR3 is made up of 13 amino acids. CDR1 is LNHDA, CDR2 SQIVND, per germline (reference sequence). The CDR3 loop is CASAGRFTDTQYF. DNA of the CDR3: TGTGCCAGTGCGGGCAGGTTCACAGATACGCAGTATTTT.